This record concerns one TCR beta chain sequence. Its antigen is unidentified. The sample comes from a study of T cell responses to AZD1222 COVID-19 vaccine. Broader study findings: There were mostly white British donors and more females than males, and clonal diversity was possibly underestimated. Recipients of AZD1222 seropositive at baseline numbered only six or seven.

The germline gives CDR1 SNHLY, CDR2 FYNNEI. Trimming took off 2 bases at V and 6 bases at J, with 14 bases between the two ends. The CDR3 loop spans 15 amino acids. Clones were read by immunoSEQ multiplex PCR, and TCRdb kept only the in-frame ones, dropping some. The sample consists of approximately 140,000 clones, more than 80% of them appearing once. The sequence was obtained from an adult who received the MenACWY meningococcal vaccine as a control. This material consisted of peripheral blood, taken 28 days after the second dose of the MenACWY control vaccine. The chain couples TRBV2 to TRBJ1-5; possibly TRBD1 for D (6 bases). CDR3 sequence (DNA): TGTGCCAGCAGTGAATTGGGGGCCCCTTCTCAGCCCCAGCATTTT. Protein product: CASSELGAPSQPQHF.